Below are 20 T cell receptor beta chains sequenced from a single sample in a study of T-cell memory formation after mild COVID-19 (dated by TCRdb to the early 2020s). Library prep was done by 5' RACE. The reads were generated on an Illumina NovaSeq 6000. The public reads were reprocessed in TCRdb via fastp at Q25 and MiXCR, keeping in-frame beta chains. Rows are unified per CDR3 protein, each entry keeping the most common DNA and genes. The sample has fewer than 250,000 distinct CDR3 sequences on record, approximately 10% of them singletons. Roughly 3.2% of the sample lies in the top ten. Material: PBMCs or a T cell subset sorted from them (not recorded which). The receptors were gathered from a man aged 18-30 years who had mild COVID-19 (a few samples of this study predate the infection). The sample titles of this study are shuffled in the database, so cell type and time point are left out; the donor was told from shared clones.

This clonotype was seen at least ten times. This chain uses TRBV7-2 with TRBJ1-6; D unresolved. The CDR3 totals 15 residues. Trimming left V 5 bases short and J 4 bases short, with 12 bases between. CDR1 SGHTA and CDR2 FQGNSA come from the germline V gene. The CDR3: CASSPPMQYNSPLHF. The DNA for the CDR3 is TGTGCCAGCAGCCCCCCCATGCAGTATAATTCACCCCTCCACTTT.

There are a few counts of this clonotype. This chain uses TRBV12-3 or TRBV12-4 with TRBJ1-2, with 8 bases that match TRBD1. With V trimmed by 3 bases and J by 7 bases, 13 bases remained unmatched. The CDR3 is made up of 16 amino acids. The CDR3 bases are TGTGCCAGCAGTTTGAGACAGGGGCCATACTTAGGTGGCTACACCTTC. It codes for CASSLRQGPYLGGYTF.

This clonotype was counted many times. The chain couples TRBV30 to TRBJ2-2, with D perhaps TRBD2 (6 bases). Germline loops: CDR1 GTSNPN, CDR2 SVGIG (reference sequence). This CDR3 spans 15 amino acids. V was clipped by 3 bases and J by 6 bases, with 17 bases between them. For the CDR3, the DNA is TGTGCCTGGAGAAACCCGCGGGGCGGCGCCGGGGAGCTGTTTTTT. It codes for CAWRNPRGGAGELFF.

V and J are TRBV12-3 or TRBV12-4 and TRBJ2-7; D possibly uses TRBD1 or TRBD2 (5 bases each). This CDR3 has 16 amino acids. Trimming cost V 3 bases and J 2 bases, with 17 bases left between them. The CDR3 DNA reads as TGTGCCAGCAGTTTCCACACGTCGGGGCCCGCCTACGAGCAGTACTTC. Encoded protein: CASSFHTSGPAYEQYF.

This clonotype showed up just a few times. The gene calls are TRBV5-1 and TRBJ2-2, with D perhaps TRBD1 (6 bases). CDR3 length: 15 amino acids. Germline V lookup: CDR1 SGHRS, CDR2 YFSETQ. Deletions cut 4 bases from V and 0 bases from J, with 10 bases between. The CDR3 nucleotides read TGCGCCAGCAGCCCGGACAGCTCGAACACCGGGGAGCTGTTTTTT. The encoded protein is CASSPDSSNTGELFF.

This clonotype was detected many times. The V call is TRBV3-1, the J call TRBJ2-7; TRBD2 might be the D (6 bases). Germline loops: CDR1 LGHDT, CDR2 YNNKEL (reference sequence). The CDR3 loop spans 14 amino acids. V shed 5 bases and J shed 5 bases, with 16 bases lying between them. This CDR3 is CASSDSAGGHEQYF. In DNA, the CDR3 is TGTGCCAGCAGCGACAGCGCCGGGGGTCACGAGCAGTACTTC.

The chain uses TRBV2 and TRBJ2-7, with TRBD1 identical over 10 bases. The CDR3 is 12 residues long. The germline CDR1 and CDR2 sequences are SNHLY and FYNNEI. The ends lost 8 bases at V and 3 bases at J; junction bases unmatched: 1. CDR3 DNA: TGTGCCAGCCGGGACAGGGGCTACGAGCAGTACTTC. Encoded protein: CASRDRGYEQYF.

This rearrangement joins TRBV3-1 to TRBJ2-3, with D possibly being TRBD1 (5 bases). V gave up 0 bases and J gave up 2 bases, with 15 bases separating them. Per germline, CDR1 LGHDT and CDR2 YNNKEL (reference sequence). The length of the CDR3 is 17 residues. The CDR3 protein is CASSQDRLGALTDTQYF. CDR3 sequence (DNA): TGTGCCAGCAGCCAAGACCGATTAGGGGCTCTCACAGATACGCAGTATTTT.

The chain recombines TRBV12-3 or TRBV12-4 with TRBJ1-3; TRBD1 matches 8 bases. Trimming removed 10 bases from V and 0 bases from J; junction bases left unmatched: 8. The CDR3 spans 15 residues. The CDR3 region has the DNA TGTGCCACCATTAGGACAGGGACCTCTGGAAACACCATATATTTT. Translating it yields CATIRTGTSGNTIYF.

The sample holds a few counts of this clonotype. The genes are TRBV7-2 and TRBJ1-2, with TRBD1 matching 11 bases. Germline CDR1 reads SGHTA; CDR2 reads FQGNSA. V trimming: 4 bases; J trimming: 4 bases; junction bases outside the gene matches: 14. The CDR3 loop spans 18 amino acids. CDR3 region: CASSSRTLPGQGGYGYTF. The CDR3 region has the DNA TGTGCCAGCAGCTCCAGAACTCTACCGGGACAGGGGGGCTATGGCTACACCTTC.

This clonotype was seen a few times. The V and J genes are TRBV24-1 and TRBJ2-2, with 7 nucleotides matching TRBD1. Germline trimming cut 7 bases from V and 0 bases from J; bases unmatched to any gene: 4. CDR3 length equals 15 residues. Germline values: CDR1 KGHDR, CDR2 SFDVKD. In DNA, the CDR3 is TGTGCCACCAGCCGACAGGGCGCGAACACCGGGGAGCTGTTTTTT. Translating it yields CATSRQGANTGELFF.

The chain recombines TRBV4-1 with TRBJ2-2, with 14 bases fitting TRBD2. The CDR3 is made up of 18 amino acids. V was clipped by 2 bases and J by 0 bases; unmatched bases: 2. Germline values: CDR1 MGHRA, CDR2 YSYEKL. CDR3 sequence reads: CASSQQGLAGANTGELFF. The CDR3 DNA reads as TGCGCCAGCAGCCAACAGGGACTAGCGGGGGCGAACACCGGGGAGCTGTTTTTT.

V and J are TRBV10-3 and TRBJ2-3; the match to TRBD2 covers 10 bases. V lost 6 bases and J lost 2; bases outside the gene matches: 8. This CDR3 is built from 16 residues. Germline loops: CDR1 ENHRY, CDR2 SYGVKD. The CDR3 protein is CAIRTFSGGPTDTQYF. As DNA, the CDR3 is TGTGCCATCAGGACCTTTAGCGGGGGGCCCACAGATACGCAGTATTTT.

This clonotype was detected only a few times. This chain uses TRBV10-3 with TRBJ1-4; D ambiguous. Germline values: CDR1 ENHRY, CDR2 SYGVKD. V was cut by 0 bases and J by 8 bases, with 7 bases left in between. CDR3 length: 13 residues. Here the CDR3 reads CAISESAAEKLFF. The CDR3 coding sequence is TGTGCCATCAGTGAGTCTGCTGCGGAAAAACTGTTTTTT.

Details on this clonotype: A much more abundant neighbour one base away suggests this may be a read error. CDR3 sequence: CASSQDWATEAFF. The CDR3 DNA is TGTGCCAGCAGCCAAGATTGGGCCACTGAAGCTTTCTTT. The V gene is TRBV4-2, the J gene TRBJ1-1; D is ambiguous. Trimming took off 0 bases at V and 4 bases at J, with 6 bases between the two ends. This CDR3 is 13 amino acids long. Germline CDR1 reads LGHNA; CDR2 reads YNFKEQ.

This clonotype appeared many times. The J gene is TRBJ2-1, the V gene TRBV7-2; TRBD2 matches 14 bases. CDR3 size: 17 residues. Germline CDR1 SGHTA, CDR2 FQGNSA. The V and J ends lost 1 base and 9 bases, in that order; junction bases with no gene match: 8. The CDR3 DNA reads as TGTGCCAGCAGCTTAGTGGCTAGGACTAGCGGGGGGTTTGAGCAGTTCTTC. Translation: CASSLVARTSGGFEQFF.

This clonotype was seen a few times. The J gene is TRBJ2-1, the V gene TRBV20-1, with 8 bases lining up with TRBD2. Germline assignment: CDR1 DFQATT and CDR2 SNEGSKA (reference sequence). The length of the CDR3 is 14 residues. With V trimmed by 5 bases and J by 6 bases, 9 bases remained unmatched. Written as DNA, the CDR3 is TGCAGTGCTGGCTATGCCGGGACTAGCAATGAGCAGTTCTTC. This codes for CSAGYAGTSNEQFF.

The sample holds a few counts of this clonotype. J is TRBJ2-4 and V is TRBV2, with D uncertain. V was clipped by 11 bases and J by 0 bases, with 11 bases between them. Germline V gene lookup returns CDR1 SNHLY and CDR2 FYNNEI. The CDR3 is 13 amino acids. CDR3 sequence (DNA): TGTGCCGCAAGTGGAGTAGCCAAAAACATTCAGTACTTC. Amino acid sequence: CAASGVAKNIQYF.

The sample holds a few counts of this clonotype. The chain has TRBV18 and TRBJ2-5, with D possibly being TRBD1 (5 bases). CDR3 length equals 13 residues. The germline gives CDR1 KGHSH, CDR2 LQKENI. The V and J ends lost 0 bases and 4 bases respectively, with 6 bases between them. CDR3 nucleotides: TGTGCCAGCTCACCACCGGGGCCAGAGACCCAGTACTTC. Residues: CASSPPGPETQYF.

V is TRBV20-1 and J is TRBJ2-6; 8 nucleotides line up with TRBD1. The CDR3 contains 15 residues. Trimming cost V 2 bases and J 3 bases; bases outside gene matches: 3. CDR1 is DFQATT and CDR2 is SNEGSKA in the germline V gene (reference sequence). Here the CDR3 DNA reads TGCAGTGCTAGAACAGGGGGAGATGGGGCCAACGTCCTGACTTTC. Its translation is CSARTGGDGANVLTF.